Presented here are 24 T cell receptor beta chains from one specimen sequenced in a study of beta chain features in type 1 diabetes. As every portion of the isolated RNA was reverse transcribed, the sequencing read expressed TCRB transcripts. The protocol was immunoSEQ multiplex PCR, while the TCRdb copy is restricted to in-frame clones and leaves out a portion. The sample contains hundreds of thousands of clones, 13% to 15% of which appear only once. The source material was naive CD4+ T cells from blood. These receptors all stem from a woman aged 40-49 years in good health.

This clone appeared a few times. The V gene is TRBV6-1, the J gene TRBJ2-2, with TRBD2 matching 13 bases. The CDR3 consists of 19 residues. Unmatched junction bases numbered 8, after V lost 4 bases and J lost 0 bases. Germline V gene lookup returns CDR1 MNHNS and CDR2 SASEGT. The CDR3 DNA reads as TGTGCCAGCAGTGTCCGGACTAGCGGGGGAAACGCGAACACCGGGGAGCTGTTTTTT. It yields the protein CASSVRTSGGNANTGELFF.

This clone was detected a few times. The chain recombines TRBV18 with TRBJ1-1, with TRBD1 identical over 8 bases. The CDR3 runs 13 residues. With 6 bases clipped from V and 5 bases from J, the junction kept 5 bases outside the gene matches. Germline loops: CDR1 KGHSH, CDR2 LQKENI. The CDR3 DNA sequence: TGTGCCAGCTCGACAGGGGAGGATACTGAAGCTTTCTTT. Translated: CASSTGEDTEAFF.

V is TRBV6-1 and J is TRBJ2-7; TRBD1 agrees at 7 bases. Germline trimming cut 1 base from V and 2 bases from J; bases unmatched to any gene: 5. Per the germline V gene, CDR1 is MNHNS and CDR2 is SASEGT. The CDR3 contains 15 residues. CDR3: CASSEGPGTAYEQYF. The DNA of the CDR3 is TGTGCCAGCAGTGAAGGCCCTGGGACAGCCTACGAGCAGTACTTC.

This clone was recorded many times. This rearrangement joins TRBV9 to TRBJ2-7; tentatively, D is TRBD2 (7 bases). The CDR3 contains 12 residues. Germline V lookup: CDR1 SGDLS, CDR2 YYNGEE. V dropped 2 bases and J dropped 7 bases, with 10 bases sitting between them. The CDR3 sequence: CASSVRGGEQYF. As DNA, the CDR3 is TGTGCCAGCAGCGTCAGGGGAGGGGAGCAGTACTTC.

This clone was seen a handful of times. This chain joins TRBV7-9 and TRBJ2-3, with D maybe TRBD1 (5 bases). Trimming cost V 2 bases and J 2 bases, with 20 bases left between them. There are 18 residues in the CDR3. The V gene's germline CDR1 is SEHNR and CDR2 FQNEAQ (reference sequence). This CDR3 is CASSLSIGALRNTDTQYF. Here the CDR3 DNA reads TGTGCCAGCAGCTTATCCATAGGGGCTTTGCGTAACACAGATACGCAGTATTTT.

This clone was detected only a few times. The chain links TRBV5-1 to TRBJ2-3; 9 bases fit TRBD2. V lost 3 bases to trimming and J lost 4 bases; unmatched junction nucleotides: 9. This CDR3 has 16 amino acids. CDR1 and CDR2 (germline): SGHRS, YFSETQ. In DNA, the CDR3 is TGCGCCAGCAGCTCCGTCGGACTAGCGCGGGCAGATACGCAGTATTTT. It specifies CASSSVGLARADTQYF.

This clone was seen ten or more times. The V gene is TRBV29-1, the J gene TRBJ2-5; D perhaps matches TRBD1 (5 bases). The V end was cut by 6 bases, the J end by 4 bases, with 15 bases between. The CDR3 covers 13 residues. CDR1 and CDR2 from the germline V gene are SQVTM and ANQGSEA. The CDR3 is CSVHSQGGETQYF. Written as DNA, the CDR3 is TGCAGCGTCCATTCCCAGGGTGGAGAGACCCAGTACTTC.

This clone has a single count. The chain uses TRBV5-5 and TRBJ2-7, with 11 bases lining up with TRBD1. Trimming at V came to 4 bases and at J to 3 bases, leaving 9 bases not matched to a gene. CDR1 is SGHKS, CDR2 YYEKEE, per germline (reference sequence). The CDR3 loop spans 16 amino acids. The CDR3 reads CASSPRLGQGVYEQYF. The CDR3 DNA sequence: TGTGCCAGCAGCCCACGCCTGGGACAGGGGGTCTACGAGCAGTACTTC. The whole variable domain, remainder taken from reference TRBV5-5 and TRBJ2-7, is DAGVTQSPTHLIKTRGQQVTLRCSPISGHKSVSWYQQVLGQGPQFIFQYYEKEERGRGNFPDRFSARQFPNYSSELNVNALLLGDSALYLCASSPRLGQGVYEQYFGPGTRLTVT.

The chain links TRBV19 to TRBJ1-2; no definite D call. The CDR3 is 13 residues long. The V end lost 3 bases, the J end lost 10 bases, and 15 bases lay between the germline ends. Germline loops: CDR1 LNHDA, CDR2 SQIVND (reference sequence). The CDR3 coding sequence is TGTGCCAGTAGTATTAATGGGCCCACCCACTACACCTTC. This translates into CASSINGPTHYTF.

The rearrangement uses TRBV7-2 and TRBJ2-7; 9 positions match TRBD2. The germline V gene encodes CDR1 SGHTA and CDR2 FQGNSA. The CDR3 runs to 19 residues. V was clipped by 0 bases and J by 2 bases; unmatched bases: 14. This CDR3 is CASSLAWLAGWRETYEQYF. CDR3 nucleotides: TGTGCCAGCAGCTTAGCGTGGCTAGCGGGGTGGCGGGAAACCTACGAGCAGTACTTC.

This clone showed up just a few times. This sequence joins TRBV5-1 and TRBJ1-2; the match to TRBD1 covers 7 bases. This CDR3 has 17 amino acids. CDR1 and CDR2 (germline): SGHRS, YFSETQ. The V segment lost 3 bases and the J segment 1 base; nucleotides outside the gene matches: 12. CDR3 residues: CASSSDRDQPFNYGYTF. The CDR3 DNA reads TGCGCCAGCAGCTCTGACAGGGATCAACCTTTTAACTATGGCTACACCTTC.

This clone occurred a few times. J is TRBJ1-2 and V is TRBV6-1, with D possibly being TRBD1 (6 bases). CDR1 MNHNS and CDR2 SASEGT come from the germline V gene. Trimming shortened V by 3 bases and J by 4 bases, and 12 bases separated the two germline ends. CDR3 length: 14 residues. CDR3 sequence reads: CASSESGVVYGYTF. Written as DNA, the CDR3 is TGTGCCAGCAGTGAGTCAGGGGTGGTCTATGGCTACACCTTC.

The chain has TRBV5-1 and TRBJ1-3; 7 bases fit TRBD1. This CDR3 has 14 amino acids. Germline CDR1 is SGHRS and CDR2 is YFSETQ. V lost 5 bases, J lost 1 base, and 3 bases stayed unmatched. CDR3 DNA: TGCGCCAGCAGTGACAGGGCATCTGGAAACACCATATATTTT. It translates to CASSDRASGNTIYF.

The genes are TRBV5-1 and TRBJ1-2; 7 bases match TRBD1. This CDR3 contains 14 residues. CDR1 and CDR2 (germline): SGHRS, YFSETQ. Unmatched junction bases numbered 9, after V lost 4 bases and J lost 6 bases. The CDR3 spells CASSRGATGDGYTF. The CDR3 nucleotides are TGCGCCAGCAGCCGTGGGGCTACAGGGGATGGCTACACCTTC.

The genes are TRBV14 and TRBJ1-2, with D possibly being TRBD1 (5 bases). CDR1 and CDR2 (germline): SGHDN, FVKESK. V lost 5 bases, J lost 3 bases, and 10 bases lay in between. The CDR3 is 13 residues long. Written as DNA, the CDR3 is TGTGCCAGCAGCTCGGGCAGGGACTATGGCTACACCTTC. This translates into CASSSGRDYGYTF. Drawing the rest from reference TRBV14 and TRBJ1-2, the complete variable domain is EAGVTQFPSHSVIEKGQTVTLRCDPISGHDNLYWYRRVMGKEIKFLLHFVKESKQDESGMPNNRFLAERTGGTYSTLKVQPAELEDSGVYFCASSSGRDYGYTFGSGTRLTVV.

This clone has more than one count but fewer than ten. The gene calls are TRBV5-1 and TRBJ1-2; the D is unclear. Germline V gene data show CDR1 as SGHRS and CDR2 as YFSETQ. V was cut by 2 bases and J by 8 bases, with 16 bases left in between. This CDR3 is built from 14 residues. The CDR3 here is CASSFGSDDLGYTF. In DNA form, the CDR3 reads TGCGCCAGCAGCTTCGGCAGCGACGACTTAGGCTACACCTTC.

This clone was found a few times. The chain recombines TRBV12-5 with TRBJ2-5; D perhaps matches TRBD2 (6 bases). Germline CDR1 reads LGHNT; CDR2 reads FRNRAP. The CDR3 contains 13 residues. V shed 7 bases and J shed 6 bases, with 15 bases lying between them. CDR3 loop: CASAVTGEQTQYF. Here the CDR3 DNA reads TGTGCTAGTGCTGTAACGGGGGAGCAGACCCAGTACTTC.

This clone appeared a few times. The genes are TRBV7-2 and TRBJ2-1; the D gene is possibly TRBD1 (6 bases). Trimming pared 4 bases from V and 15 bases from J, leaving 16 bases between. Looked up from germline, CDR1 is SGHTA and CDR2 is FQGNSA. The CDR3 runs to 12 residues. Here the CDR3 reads CASSSAGDSPFF. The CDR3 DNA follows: TGTGCCAGCAGCTCCGCAGGGGATTCGCCGTTCTTC.

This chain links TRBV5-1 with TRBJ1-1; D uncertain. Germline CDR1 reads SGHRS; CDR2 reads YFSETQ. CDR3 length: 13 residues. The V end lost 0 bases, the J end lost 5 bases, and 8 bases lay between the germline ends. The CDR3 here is CASSLEVRTEAFF. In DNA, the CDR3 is TGCGCCAGCAGCTTGGAAGTGAGAACTGAAGCTTTCTTT.

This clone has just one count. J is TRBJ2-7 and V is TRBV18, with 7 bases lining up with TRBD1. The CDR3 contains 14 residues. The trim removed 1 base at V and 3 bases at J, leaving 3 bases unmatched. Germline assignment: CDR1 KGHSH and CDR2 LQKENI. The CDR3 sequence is CASSPQGANYEQYF. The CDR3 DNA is TGTGCCAGCTCACCACAGGGGGCGAACTACGAGCAGTACTTC.

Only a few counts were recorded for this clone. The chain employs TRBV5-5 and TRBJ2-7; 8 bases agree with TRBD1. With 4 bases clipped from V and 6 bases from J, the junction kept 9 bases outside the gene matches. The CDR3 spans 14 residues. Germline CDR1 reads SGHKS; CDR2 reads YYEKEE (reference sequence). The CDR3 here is CASSLVTGGGEQYF. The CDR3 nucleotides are TGTGCCAGCAGCCTGGTCACAGGGGGAGGCGAGCAGTACTTC. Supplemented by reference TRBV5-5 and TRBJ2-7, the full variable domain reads DAGVTQSPTHLIKTRGQQVTLRCSPISGHKSVSWYQQVLGQGPQFIFQYYEKEERGRGNFPDRFSARQFPNYSSELNVNALLLGDSALYLCASSLVTGGGEQYFGPGTRLTVT.

The CDR3: CSVMDSPYEQYF. The CDR3 nucleotides are TGCAGCGTTATGGACAGCCCCTACGAGCAGTACTTC. V is TRBV29-1 and J is TRBJ2-7; maybe TRBD1 (6 bases). The CDR3 spans 12 residues. V was trimmed by 5 bases and J by 2 bases, leaving 10 bases between them. The germline CDR1 and CDR2 sequences are SQVTM and ANQGSEA.

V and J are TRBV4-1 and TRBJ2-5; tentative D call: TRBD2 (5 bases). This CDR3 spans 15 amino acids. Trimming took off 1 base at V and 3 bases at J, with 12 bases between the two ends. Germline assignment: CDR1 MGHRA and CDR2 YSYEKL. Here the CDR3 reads CASSQGLLVEETQYF. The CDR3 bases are TGCGCCAGCAGCCAAGGTTTACTAGTTGAAGAGACCCAGTACTTC.

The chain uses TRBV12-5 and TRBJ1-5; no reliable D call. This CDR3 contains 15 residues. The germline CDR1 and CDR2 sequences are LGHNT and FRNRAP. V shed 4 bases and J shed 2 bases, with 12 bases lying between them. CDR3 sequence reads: CASGSPTEGNQPQHF. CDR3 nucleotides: TGTGCTAGTGGTTCACCTACGGAGGGCAATCAGCCCCAGCATTTT.